A single sample is the source of the 29 T cell receptor beta chains below, sequenced in a study of T cell responses to AZD1222 COVID-19 vaccine. Sequenced by immunoSEQ multiplex PCR; TCRdb stores in-frame clones only, minus some. The data hold about 150,000 clones, with about nine tenths observed a single time. Sequenced material: peripheral blood, taken 28 days after the second AZD1222 dose. Receptor source: an adult who received the AZD1222 COVID-19 vaccine.

In nucleotides, the CDR3 is TGTGCCAGCAGCGAAGGACCGGGGGGGTACGAGCAGTACTTC. Protein sequence: CASSEGPGGYEQYF. This sequence joins TRBV4-2 and TRBJ2-7; 8 nucleotides line up with TRBD2. The CDR3 contains 14 residues. Germline loops: CDR1 LGHNA, CDR2 YNFKEQ. V lost 5 bases to trimming and J lost 4 bases; unmatched junction nucleotides: 7.

CDR3 sequence reads: CASIPDRANYGYTF. The DNA of the CDR3 is TGTGCCAGCATCCCGGACAGAGCTAACTATGGCTACACCTTC. The genes are TRBV6-6 and TRBJ1-2, with D perhaps TRBD1 (6 bases). The germline CDR1 and CDR2 sequences are MNHNY and SVGAGI (reference sequence). V was cut by 7 bases and J by 0 bases, with 12 bases left in between. The CDR3 contains 14 residues.

The chain carries TRBV7-2 and TRBJ1-1; D remains ambiguous. Between the trimmed V and J ends, which lost 3 bases and 1 base, there was a span of 12 bases. Germline V gene sequence: CDR1 SGHTA, CDR2 FQGNSA. The CDR3 extends over 15 amino acids. The DNA for the CDR3 is TGTGCCAGCAGCTTCCCTTCCCCCAGGAACACTGAAGCTTTCTTT. Translation: CASSFPSPRNTEAFF.

The chain uses TRBV29-1 and TRBJ2-1, with no clear D. This CDR3 comprises 14 residues. V was clipped by 6 bases and J by 9 bases, with 21 bases between them. Germline assignment: CDR1 SQVTM and CDR2 ANQGSEA. The CDR3 nucleotides are TGCAGCGTAACCGCTCGGAGACGTCAGAGTGAGCAGTTCTTC. Translation: CSVTARRRQSEQFF.

The genes are TRBV30 and TRBJ1-2; D gene ambiguous. This CDR3 contains 12 residues. Germline values: CDR1 GTSNPN, CDR2 SVGIG (reference sequence). Trimming removed 6 bases at V and 7 bases at J, with 15 bases between. The CDR3 loop reads CACGLAGVGYTF. The CDR3 coding sequence is TGTGCCTGCGGATTGGCTGGAGTTGGCTACACCTTC.

This chain joins TRBV28 and TRBJ1-1, with D possibly being TRBD1 (5 bases). V lost 6 bases and J lost 0, with 14 bases in between. The CDR3 spans 15 residues. Germline V gene sequence: CDR1 MDHEN, CDR2 SYDVKM. CDR3 amino acids: CASSHRGALNTEAFF. The CDR3 DNA follows: TGTGCCAGCAGCCACCGAGGGGCGCTGAACACTGAAGCTTTCTTT.

The chain is built from TRBV5-1 and TRBJ2-2; a possible D gene is TRBD2 (5 bases). Germline CDR1 and CDR2: SGHRS and YFSETQ. The CDR3 contains 13 residues. Between the trimmed V and J ends, which lost 1 base and 5 bases, there was a span of 6 bases. CDR3 nucleotides: TGCGCCAGCAGCTTGCCGGGGACCGGGGAGCTGTTTTTT. This translates into CASSLPGTGELFF.

The J gene is TRBJ2-3, the V gene TRBV10-3; the match to TRBD2 covers 8 bases. The CDR3 extends over 17 amino acids. V gave up 7 bases and J gave up 4 bases; unmatched junction bases: 16. Germline CDR1 is ENHRY and CDR2 is SYGVKD. CDR3 coding DNA: TGTGCCATCACCACCCCCCGTGGTAGCGGGACCTCAGATACGCAGTATTTT. Residues: CAITTPRGSGTSDTQYF.

This clone was found a few times. The CDR3: CASSQYFQGGYGYTF. The CDR3 region has the DNA TGTGCCAGCAGCCAATACTTTCAGGGAGGGTATGGCTACACCTTC. The chain uses TRBV3-1 (or the pseudogene TRBV3-2) and TRBJ1-2, with D possibly TRBD1 on 5 matching bases. This CDR3 has 15 residues. Trimming cost V 2 bases and J 5 bases, with 15 bases left between them. Germline V gene data show CDR1 as LGHDT and CDR2 as YNNKEL (reference sequence).

V is TRBV5-4 and J is TRBJ2-7; tentatively, D is TRBD2 (6 bases). The germline V gene has CDR1 SGHNT and CDR2 YYREEE (reference sequence). Trimming left V 3 bases short and J 6 bases short, with 19 bases between. The CDR3 is made up of 15 amino acids. The CDR3 loop reads CASSSRDLRRGEQYF. The CDR3, as DNA: TGTGCCAGCAGCTCTCGGGACTTGCGGAGGGGCGAGCAGTACTTC.

This clone came up once. CDR3 amino acids: CASSFSRGRYTEAFF. The CDR3 region has the DNA TGTGCCAGCAGCTTCTCCCGGGGGAGGTACACTGAAGCTTTCTTT. This chain uses TRBV11-2 with TRBJ1-1, with a weak D call TRBD1 (5 bases). The V end was cut by 3 bases, the J end by 3 bases, with 14 bases between. Germline lookup yields CDR1 SGHAT and CDR2 FQNNGV. The CDR3 contains 15 residues.

The rearrangement uses TRBV29-1 and TRBJ2-7, with 8 bases matching TRBD1. V shed 7 bases, J shed 5 bases, and the junction held 25 bases outside the gene matches. The germline gives CDR1 SQVTM, CDR2 ANQGSEA. The CDR3 contains 18 residues. Written as DNA, the CDR3 is TGCAGCGCCGCTACTCAGGGGGCGGGGATCGGCTGGTCCCACGAGCAGTACTTC. This gives the protein CSAATQGAGIGWSHEQYF.

The CDR3 DNA is TGCGCCAGCAGCCCCGCCGGAGAGACCCAGTACTTC. Translated, it gives CASSPAGETQYF. The chain is built from TRBV5-1 and TRBJ2-5; no clear D. This CDR3 spans 12 amino acids. CDR1 and CDR2 (germline): SGHRS, YFSETQ. V was clipped by 4 bases and J by 4 bases, with 8 bases between them.

The chain employs TRBV5-1 and TRBJ1-3; D is unclear. V dropped 0 bases and J dropped 0 bases, with 10 bases sitting between them. Germline V gene lookup returns CDR1 SGHRS and CDR2 YFSETQ. The CDR3 contains 16 residues. The CDR3 is CASSLGTPSSGNTIYF. CDR3 nucleotides: TGCGCCAGCAGCTTGGGGACTCCGAGCTCTGGAAACACCATATATTTT.

The chain links TRBV10-3 to TRBJ1-1; 8 bases are shared with TRBD1. The CDR3 is 12 amino acids. V shed 8 bases and J 7 bases; nucleotides not matched to a gene: 6. Per the germline V gene, CDR1 is ENHRY and CDR2 is SYGVKD. The CDR3 nucleotides read TGTGCCATCGGACAGGGCAGACTTGAAGCTTTCTTT. Residues: CAIGQGRLEAFF.

The chain is built from TRBV7-2 and TRBJ1-2, with D perhaps matching TRBD1 (6 bases). The CDR3 is 16 amino acids. With 3 bases removed from V and 3 bases from J, the gap between germline ends came to 17 bases. Germline V gene lookup returns CDR1 SGHTA and CDR2 FQGNSA. CDR3 nucleotide sequence: TGTGCCAGCAGCTTCGTAGATGTCAGGGGCCACTATGGCTACACCTTC. Its translation: CASSFVDVRGHYGYTF.

V usage is TRBV28 and J usage is TRBJ2-7; TRBD1 matches 9 bases. The junction had 9 bases not matched to a gene; V was cut back by 5 bases and J by 4 bases. CDR3 length: 15 residues. CDR1 and CDR2 from the germline V gene are MDHEN and SYDVKM. CDR3 loop: CASSPTGTGRYEQYF. Here the CDR3 DNA reads TGTGCCAGCAGTCCCACCGGGACAGGGCGTTACGAGCAGTACTTC. Full variable domain (remainder filled in from reference TRBV28 and TRBJ2-7): DVKVTQSSRYLVKRTGEKVFLECVQDMDHENMFWYRQDPGLGLRLIYFSYDVKMKEKGDIPEGYSVSREKKERFSLILESASTNQTSMYLCASSPTGTGRYEQYFGPGTRLTVT.

This chain uses TRBV5-4 with TRBJ1-2; D gene unclear. CDR1 is SGHNT and CDR2 is YYREEE in the germline V gene (reference sequence). This CDR3 region has 15 residues. With 3 bases removed from V and 2 bases from J, the gap between germline ends came to 14 bases. Written as DNA, the CDR3 is TGTGCCAGCAGCTATGCGACATCCCGGAACTATGGCTACACCTTC. Translated, it gives CASSYATSRNYGYTF.

By share, this clone counts as medium-sized. The chain carries TRBV6-2 or TRBV6-3 and TRBJ1-4; a weak D match, TRBD1 (6 bases). The CDR3 has 15 residues. Trimming left V 5 bases short and J 8 bases short, with 18 bases between. Germline V gene lookup returns CDR1 MNHEY and CDR2 SVGEGT. CDR3 residues: CASSLPGRGGEKLFF. For the CDR3, the DNA is TGTGCCAGCAGTCTCCCTGGCAGGGGTGGAGAAAAACTGTTTTTT.

The V and J genes are TRBV28 and TRBJ1-5; 8 nucleotides align to TRBD1. This CDR3 is 16 amino acids long. Looked up from germline, CDR1 is MDHEN and CDR2 is SYDVKM. V lost 2 bases to trimming and J lost 7 bases; unmatched junction nucleotides: 10. Written as DNA, the CDR3 is TGTGCCAGCAGTTTACCAGGGGGCGCCGGGTGGCAGCCCCAGCATTTT. Protein product: CASSLPGGAGWQPQHF.

For the CDR3, the DNA is TGTGCCAGCAGTGAAGCGCATAGGAACTATGGCTACACCTTC. As protein: CASSEAHRNYGYTF. The chain is built from TRBV6-1 and TRBJ1-2; D remains ambiguous. This CDR3 has 14 amino acids. CDR1 and CDR2 from the germline V gene are MNHNS and SASEGT. V dropped 0 bases and J dropped 2 bases, with 7 bases sitting between them.

Here the CDR3 reads CAWKTGQSSGNTIYF. CDR3 nucleotides: TGTGCCTGGAAGACGGGACAGTCCTCTGGAAACACCATATATTTT. The genes are TRBV30 and TRBJ1-3, with 7 bases lining up with TRBD1. Per germline, CDR1 GTSNPN and CDR2 SVGIG (reference sequence). The CDR3 covers 15 residues. V shed 4 bases, J shed 0 bases, and the junction held 6 bases outside the gene matches.

The V call is TRBV19, the J call TRBJ1-5, with 7 positions matching TRBD1. V was pared by 9 bases and J by 10 bases, with 12 bases of the junction left unmatched. The germline gives CDR1 LNHDA, CDR2 SQIVND (reference sequence). CDR3 length: 13 residues. Written as DNA, the CDR3 is TGTGCCAGCCGCGGACAGGCCGGTTTACCCCAGCATTTT. Protein: CASRGQAGLPQHF. Using reference TRBV19 and TRBJ1-5 for the parts outside the CDR3, the full variable domain is DGGITQSPKYLFRKEGQNVTLSCEQNLNHDAMYWYRQDPGQGLRLIYYSQIVNDFQKGDIAEGYSVSREKKESFPLTVTSAQKNPTAFYLCASRGQAGLPQHFGDGTRLSIL.

This chain uses TRBV6-2 or TRBV6-3 with TRBJ2-1; TRBD2 matches at 7 bases. CDR1 and CDR2 from the germline V gene are MNHEY and SVGEGT. Trimming took 6 bases from V and 9 from J; bases not matched to a gene: 14. There are 15 residues in the CDR3. The CDR3 reads CASSSLEGGPSEQFF. The CDR3 nucleotides read TGTGCCAGCAGCTCCCTTGAGGGAGGGCCCTCTGAGCAGTTCTTC.

The chain combines TRBV6-4 with TRBJ2-1, with 8 bases fitting TRBD2. This CDR3 comprises 13 residues. Germline trimming cut 4 bases from V and 9 bases from J; bases unmatched to any gene: 5. Germline assignment: CDR1 MRHNA and CDR2 SNTAGT. The CDR3 DNA follows: TGTGCCAGCAGTGTCTATGCGGGGGGTGAGCAGTTCTTC. Residues: CASSVYAGGEQFF.

The J gene is TRBJ1-1, the V gene TRBV3-1 (or the pseudogene TRBV3-2); 8 bases line up with TRBD1. Trimming cost V 3 bases and J 3 bases; bases outside gene matches: 3. This CDR3 has 14 residues. Germline lookup yields CDR1 LGHDT and CDR2 YNNKEL (reference sequence). The CDR3 region has the DNA TGTGCCAGCAGCCACCCGGACAGGGACACTGAAGCTTTCTTT. Protein: CASSHPDRDTEAFF.

The chain is built from TRBV6-5 and TRBJ2-5; TRBD1 might be the D (6 bases). Germline V gene sequence: CDR1 MNHEY, CDR2 SVGAGI. The length of the CDR3 is 13 residues. V lost 7 bases and J 3 bases, leaving 12 bases between the germline ends. The CDR3 reads CASTSTGKETQYF. The DNA for the CDR3 is TGTGCCAGCACCTCTACAGGGAAAGAGACCCAGTACTTC.

V usage is TRBV5-4 and J usage is TRBJ2-3; D is uncertain. V shed 6 bases and J shed 3 bases, with 11 bases lying between them. CDR1 is SGHNT, CDR2 YYREEE, per germline (reference sequence). The CDR3 is made up of 13 amino acids. CDR3 DNA sequence: TGTGCCAGCACCTTCGGTGGGACAGATACGCAGTATTTT. Amino acid sequence: CASTFGGTDTQYF.

The chain is built from TRBV29-1 and TRBJ1-2; D gene unclear. The V end was cut by 4 bases, the J end by 4 bases, with 10 bases between. The CDR3 sequence is 12 residues long. The germline V gene encodes CDR1 SQVTM and CDR2 ANQGSEA. CDR3: CSVVGASYGYTF. CDR3 coding DNA: TGCAGCGTTGTGGGAGCCAGCTATGGCTACACCTTC.